What follows is one TCR beta chain and its context. It has no known antigen specificity. This record comes from a study of T cells expressing NK-cell markers (dated by TCRdb to the early 2020s). Background for the entire study: Three sorted T-cell subsets (CD3+CD56+NKG2C+, CD3+CD56+NKG2C- and CD3+CD56-NKG2C+) from several donors had their TCR beta-chain repertoires profiled. The libraries were sequenced on Illumina HiSeq 2000/2500, MiSeq or NextSeq, producing 2 x 150 bp reads. All eight donors whose samples were sequenced were randomly selected healthy volunteers, three of them men and five women. Among the eight sequenced donors, seven were HCMV-seropositive and one was HCMV-seronegative. Beyond this particular receptor, the publication reports: Whether the expanded NKG2C-expressing T cell clones were specific for HCMV antigens remained unclear. Those dominant clonotypes were again the most abundant among CD3+CD56-NKG2C+ cells in a few donors, at about 25-65%. In 6 or 7 donors, the dominant CD3+CD56+NKG2C+ clonotypes ranked among the top 10 CD8+ clonotypes, making up roughly 1.0-8% of CD8+ T cells.

A commercial ELISA kit detecting HCMV-specific IgG in serum was used to determine HCMV serostatus. Ficoll density gradient centrifugation was used to isolate peripheral blood mononuclear cells from blood. Instrument used: Illumina HiSeq 2000. 5'RACE template switching, by which a universal primer site and unique molecular identifiers were added, was used to make TCR beta cDNA libraries. cDNA synthesis was primed from the TCR beta constant segment and was followed by two successive PCR amplification steps. The authors processed their data as follows. Reads were demultiplexed and grouped by UMI with MIGEC, and clonotypes were assembled and quantified with MiTCR. Only TCR cDNA sequences supported by at least two reads were kept to exclude erroneous sequences. The tcR package was used for downstream repertoire analysis, with clonotypes matched between fractions based on CDR3 nucleotide sequence plus V segment. VDJmatch was used to annotate antigen specificity against VDJdb, with one amino acid substitution in CDR3 allowed. After TCRdb reprocessed the reads, each CDR3 protein sequence was kept as one row, without DNA. Clone size and V and J calls follow TCRdb, not the original study. This sample's records show about 160,000 distinct CDR3 sequences. Under 20% of the sample is taken by the ten largest.

There are 14 amino acids in the CDR3, from cysteine to phenylalanine inclusive. Only the protein is on record. Based on the germline V gene, the CDR1 and CDR2 sequences are KGHSH and LQKENI. The sample taken for sequencing was blood T cells: a sorted CD56 or NKG2C T cell subset, CD4+ or CD8+ T cells, or bulk PBMC T cells (not recorded which). The receptor chain draws on TRBV18 and TRBJ1-1. The sequence came from a woman between 18 and 75 years old in good health. The CDR3 region reads CASSPTQSNTEAFF.